This T cell receptor (beta chain) derives from a study of regulatory dendritic cells for organ transplantation. About the study: On day 6, the dendritic cells were exposed to LPS.

Allogeneic regulatory or mature dendritic cells were co-cultured for less than six days with CFSE-labeled sorted T cells at 1:10. CD4+ or CD8+ T cells were sorted as naive CD45RA+ or memory CD45RO+. CDR1 and CDR2 (germline): MNHEY, SVGAGI. CDR3 length: 14 residues. Trimming took off 2 bases at V and 4 bases at J, with 9 bases between the two ends. As to this clone: The antigen is unknown.

General study results and limits: The most alloreactive TCR clonotypes were found in resting memory CD8+ cells. Mature dendritic cells appeared to drive more memory CD8+ clonal expansion than regulatory ones.

The data were produced by immunoSEQ multiplex PCR, yet TCRdb's version contains in-frame clones alone and is incomplete. Of about 11,000 clones listed, 75% were seen once; the top ten hold roughly 2.8%. The rearrangement joins TRBV6-5 to TRBJ1-3; D perhaps matches TRBD1 (6 bases). The sequence derives from a human donor in good health. The material sequenced was memory CD4+ T cells from blood cultured with regulatory dendritic cells. Noted subset: CD45RO+ memory T cells. The CDR3 DNA is TGTGCCAGCAGTTACACAGGGTCGGGAAACACCATATATTTT. This sequence encodes CASSYTGSGNTIYF.